Listed below are T cell receptor beta chains from one sample, sequenced in a study of OX40 agonist ivuxolimab in advanced cancers. The repertoire was sequenced with immunoSEQ multiplex PCR; TCRdb's copy has only in-frame clones and lacks some. The sample consists of more than 55,000 clones, around 77% of them appearing once. The sample in question was CD4+ or CD8+ T cells sorted from blood, obtained in a trial of the OX40 agonist ivuxolimab. The receptors were sampled from an adult with an advanced solid tumor such as melanoma, head and neck, liver or kidney cancer. CDR3s include the opening cysteine and the closing phenylalanine or tryptophan. The D gene is left open where the match is weak. Expanded clones are given a class, and other clones once, few, many or no size at all.

j_call clone_size v_call d_call cdr3_aa cdr3_nt
TRBJ1-1 . TRBV18 . CASSPGTNEAFF TGTGCCAGCTCACCGGGCACGAATGAAGCTTTCTTT
TRBJ2-7 . TRBV9 . CASSVEDLETYEQYF TGTGCCAGCAGCGTAGAGGACTTAGAGACCTACGAGCAGTACTTC
TRBJ1-2 . TRBV28 TRBD1 CASSLQGRINYGYTF TGTGCCAGCAGCCTACAGGGGAGGATCAACTATGGCTACACCTTC
TRBJ2-5 once TRBV2 . CASSSTGRETQYF TGTGCCAGCAGTTCCACAGGGAGGGAGACCCAGTACTTC
TRBJ2-2 . TRBV11-3 . CASSLGAGTGELFF TGTGCCAGCAGCTTAGGTGCGGGTACCGGGGAGCTGTTTTTT
TRBJ2-1 . TRBV2 . CASTRDGSSYNEQFF TGTGCCAGCACGCGAGACGGGAGCTCCTACAATGAGCAGTTCTTC
TRBJ1-2 . TRBV19 . CASSIGGQNYGYTF TGTGCCAGTAGTATAGGGGGCCAGAACTATGGCTACACCTTC
TRBJ1-1 . TRBV19 . CASSIHRGARTEAFF TGTGCCAGTAGTATTCACCGAGGTGCGAGAACTGAAGCTTTCTTT
TRBJ1-2 . TRBV5-6 . CASSKAHPYGYTF TGTGCCAGCAGCAAAGCCCACCCCTATGGCTACACCTTC
TRBJ2-6 . TRBV7-8 . CASTSTPNPGANVLTF TGTGCCAGCACCTCAACCCCGAACCCTGGGGCCAACGTCCTGACTTTC
TRBJ2-5 . TRBV30 TRBD2 CAWSRRISGTQETQYF TGTGCCTGGAGTAGAAGGATTAGCGGGACCCAAGAGACCCAGTACTTC
TRBJ2-1 . TRBV5-4 TRBD1 CASSLDRGSYNEQFF TGTGCCAGCAGCTTGGACAGGGGCTCCTACAATGAGCAGTTCTTC
TRBJ1-2 . TRBV10-2 . CASSERGTAYGYTF TGCGCCAGCAGTGAGCGCGGGACGGCCTATGGCTACACCTTC
TRBJ2-1 . TRBV7-6 TRBD1 CASSSRGLKPYNEQFF TGTGCCAGCAGTTCCAGGGGGCTCAAACCCTACAATGAGCAGTTCTTC
TRBJ2-7 . TRBV5-5 TRBD1 CASSIGTGGYEQYF TGTGCCAGCAGCATCGGGACAGGGGGCTACGAGCAGTACTTC
TRBJ2-3 . TRBV27 . CASSFRAATDTQYF TGTGCCAGCAGTTTTCGAGCGGCCACAGATACGCAGTATTTT
TRBJ1-1 . TRBV6-6 . CASSYRRRENTEAFF TGTGCCAGCAGTTACCGCCGCAGGGAGAACACTGAAGCTTTCTTT
TRBJ1-1 few TRBV2 . CASRADLSEAFF TGTGCCAGCAGGGCGGACTTATCTGAAGCTTTCTTT
TRBJ1-6 . TRBV6-1 . CAGSGTVNSPLHF TGTGCCGGATCTGGGACCGTTAATTCACCCCTCCACTTT
TRBJ1-2 . TRBV19 TRBD1 CASIGDRDNYGYTF TGTGCCAGTATAGGGGACAGGGATAACTATGGCTACACCTTC
TRBJ1-2 few TRBV7-2 . CASSPNAGGYGYTF TGTGCCAGCAGCCCTAACGCGGGTGGGTATGGCTACACCTTC
TRBJ1-1 . TRBV19 . CASSWQGGFMNTEAFF TGTGCCAGTAGTTGGCAGGGCGGATTCATGAACACTGAAGCTTTCTTT
TRBJ2-1 . TRBV27 TRBD2 CASRPGLAAPEDEQFF TGTGCCAGCAGACCGGGACTAGCGGCCCCGGAGGATGAGCAGTTCTTC
TRBJ2-1 . TRBV4-2 TRBD2 CASSQVAGGGNEQFF TGTGCCAGCAGCCAAGTGGCGGGAGGAGGGAATGAGCAGTTCTTC
TRBJ2-6 once TRBV7-7 TRBD2 CASSTLAGRSGANVLTF TGTGCCAGCAGCACACTAGCGGGACGCTCTGGGGCCAACGTCCTGACTTTC
TRBJ2-1 . TRBV2 TRBD1 CASDRDGNSYNEQFF TGTGCCAGCGACAGGGATGGGAACTCCTACAATGAGCAGTTCTTC
TRBJ1-4 . TRBV18 . CASSPLGVSTNEKLFF TGTGCCAGCTCACCACTGGGAGTATCAACTAATGAAAAACTGTTTTTT
TRBJ1-4 . TRBV6-1 . CASSLAGGDEKLFF TGTGCCAGCAGCTTGGCGGGGGGAGATGAAAAACTGTTTTTT
TRBJ1-1 . TRBV10-3 TRBD1 CAIKRQGVSDTEAFF TGTGCCATCAAACGACAGGGGGTAAGCGACACTGAAGCTTTCTTT
TRBJ1-4 . TRBV19 . CASNRHREKLFF TGTGCCAGTAATCGACACCGTGAAAAACTGTTTTTT
TRBJ1-1 few TRBV18 TRBD1 CASSSPTGTNSNTEAFF TGTGCCAGCTCATCTCCGACAGGGACGAACTCCAACACTGAAGCTTTCTTT
TRBJ1-2 . TRBV27 . CASSLKDTGNYGYTF TGTGCCAGCAGTTTAAAGGACACGGGCAACTATGGCTACACCTTC
TRBJ2-7 . TRBV6-1 . CASRGSGVDEQYF TGTGCCAGCAGGGGTAGCGGTGTAGACGAGCAGTACTTC
TRBJ2-1 . TRBV28 TRBD2 CASSLEGLVIYNEQFF TGTGCCAGCAGTTTAGAGGGACTAGTCATATACAATGAGCAGTTCTTC
TRBJ1-6 . TRBV6-5 . CASSYSRVGDSPLHF TGTGCCAGCAGTTACTCGAGAGTTGGTGATTCACCCCTCCACTTT
TRBJ1-1 . TRBV19 TRBD1 CASTPGVGTGGTEAFF TGTGCCAGTACCCCTGGGGTAGGGACAGGAGGGACTGAAGCTTTCTTT
TRBJ1-4 . TRBV5-1 . CASSSGGNEKLFF TGCGCCAGCAGCTCCGGGGGAAATGAAAAACTGTTTTTT
TRBJ2-5 . TRBV28 . CASSFWGGGETQYF TGTGCCAGCAGTTTCTGGGGGGGCGGGGAGACCCAGTACTTC
TRBJ2-6 . TRBV5-1 . CASSLERGEIGANVLTF TGCGCCAGCAGCTTGGAAAGGGGCGAGATTGGGGCCAACGTCCTGACTTTC
TRBJ2-5 . TRBV6-5 . CASSGRYQETQYF TGTGCCAGCAGTGGCAGGTACCAAGAGACCCAGTACTTC